Following are 5 T cell receptor beta chains from one sample sequenced in a study of T-cell memory formation after mild COVID-19 (dated by TCRdb to the early 2020s). The method behind the library was 5' RACE. Sequencing instrument: Illumina NovaSeq 6000. The public reads were reanalyzed by TCRdb: fastp trimming at Q25, MiXCR alignment, in-frame beta chains only. Entries that share a CDR3 protein sequence are merged under the most common genes and DNA. This sample lists about 180,000 distinct CDR3 sequences; about 18% were detected once. The top ten clones comprise under 4.5% of the sample. Sequencing was done on a sample of PBMCs or a T cell subset sorted from them (not recorded which). These receptors originate from a man between 18 and 35 years old who had mild COVID-19 (a few samples of this study predate the infection). The sample titles of this study are shuffled in the database, so cell type and time point are left out; the donor was told from shared clones.

This clonotype was observed a handful of times. CDR3 in amino acids: CASSPGQGMGYTF. CDR3 sequence (DNA): TGTGCCAGCAGCCCCGGACAGGGGATGGGCTACACCTTC. The V and J genes are TRBV7-3 and TRBJ1-2, with 9 bases that match TRBD1. This CDR3 is 13 amino acids long. Losses at the gene ends were 5 bases for V and 8 bases for J; bases not matched to a gene: 6. From germline, CDR1 is SGHTA and CDR2 FQGTGA. Based on the CDR3 plus reference TRBV7-3 and TRBJ1-2, the full variable domain is GAGVSQTPSNKVTEKGKYVELRCDPISGHTALYWYRQSLGQGPEFLIYFQGTGAADDSGLPNDRFFAVRPEGSVSTLKIQRTERGDSAVYLCASSPGQGMGYTFGSGTRLTVV.

The gene calls are TRBV12-3 or TRBV12-4 and TRBJ2-7; possibly TRBD1 or TRBD2 for D (5 bases each). This CDR3 is 11 amino acids long. Trimming cost V 5 bases and J 6 bases, with 8 bases left between them. The CDR3 reads CASSGGVEQYF. As DNA, the CDR3 is TGTGCCAGCAGTGGGGGTGTCGAGCAGTACTTC.

This clonotype came up a few times. The J gene is TRBJ2-5, the V gene TRBV7-9; 9 positions agree with TRBD1. Germline assignment: CDR1 SEHNR and CDR2 FQNEAQ (reference sequence). Trimming at V came to 5 bases and at J to 4 bases, leaving 8 bases not matched to a gene. This CDR3 is 15 amino acids long. Written as DNA, the CDR3 is TGTGCCAGCAGCCCCACAGGGGGCGCGGGAGAGACCCAGTACTTC. It codes for CASSPTGGAGETQYF.

Only a few counts were recorded for this clonotype. The J gene is TRBJ2-6, the V gene TRBV6-5; D is ambiguous. With 8 bases removed from V and 1 base from J, the gap between germline ends came to 6 bases. The CDR3 extends over 13 amino acids. From germline, CDR1 is MNHEY and CDR2 SVGAGI. CDR3 loop: CASWASGANVLTF. The CDR3 DNA sequence: TGTGCCAGCTGGGCGTCTGGGGCCAACGTCCTGACTTTC.

V usage is TRBV7-9 and J usage is TRBJ1-5; TRBD1 aligns across 7 bases. The CDR3 spans 14 residues. The V gene's germline CDR1 is SEHNR and CDR2 FQNEAQ (reference sequence). Trimming took 5 bases from V and 6 from J; bases not matched to a gene: 7. CDR3 region: CASSLTGVGQPQHF. The CDR3 DNA sequence: TGTGCCAGCAGCCTAACAGGGGTAGGTCAGCCCCAGCATTTT.